This is a list of T cell receptor beta chains from one sample in a study of blood T cell repertoires in COVID-19. Assay used: immunoSEQ multiplex PCR; TCRdb lists only in-frame clones, some missing. The sample yields hundreds of thousands of clones, 65% to 90% seen once. The sequencing sample was made of peripheral blood. The receptors shown here come from an elderly man with acute or convalescent COVID-19. Both conserved end residues are part of each CDR3. A D gene is named only where the DNA matches it firmly. Expanded clones get a size class; other rows say once, few or many, or leave the size out.

size	J	V	D	DNA	CDR3
once	TRBJ2-3	TRBV4-2	.	TGTGCCAGCAGCCAAGTGCTATCTAGTGGTCCAGATACGCAGTATTTT	CASSQVLSSGPDTQYF
.	TRBJ1-2	TRBV9	.	TGTGCCAGCAGCGTAGACGGGACTTTCGCTAACTATGGCTACACCTTC	CASSVDGTFANYGYTF
.	TRBJ1-1	TRBV6-5	TRBD1	TGTGCCAGCAGTCGGGACAGGGATGAAGCTTTCTTT	CASSRDRDEAFF
.	TRBJ2-5	TRBV13	.	TGTGCCAGCAGCTTAGGGCAGGGGGAGACCCAGTACTTC	CASSLGQGETQYF
.	TRBJ2-1	TRBV14	TRBD2	TGTGCCAGCAGCCATCCGGGACTAGCGGGAACCAATGAGCAGTTCTTC	CASSHPGLAGTNEQFF
.	TRBJ2-7	TRBV7-9	.	TGTGCCAGCAGTTTTGAGGGCAGCTCCTACGAGCAGTACTTC	CASSFEGSSYEQYF
.	TRBJ1-5	TRBV27	.	TGTGCCAGCAGTTTTAGCCAGGTTAGGGGCATTCATCAGCCCCAGCATTTT	CASSFSQVRGIHQPQHF
.	TRBJ2-3	TRBV28	.	TGTGCCAGCGACGCCTACAGGGACGGATCGCAGTATTTT	CASDAYRDGSQYF
.	TRBJ2-7	TRBV11-2	TRBD1	TGTGCCAGCAGCGTGGACAGGGGCCTCTCCTACGAGCAGTACTTC	CASSVDRGLSYEQYF
.	TRBJ1-4	TRBV6-5	.	TGTGCCAGCATCCCGGGGGGCGTTGAAAAACTGTTTTTT	CASIPGGVEKLFF
.	TRBJ2-1	TRBV7-9	.	TGTGCCAGCAGCTTGGGGGGTCCCTACAATGAGCAGTTCTTC	CASSLGGPYNEQFF
.	TRBJ2-7	TRBV5-1	TRBD2	TGCGCCAGCAGCTCGGGGGGGACGGGAACCTACGAGCAGTACTTC	CASSSGGTGTYEQYF
.	TRBJ1-3	TRBV6-5	.	TGTGCCAGCAGGGACAGCCTCTCTGGAAACACCATATATTTT	CASRDSLSGNTIYF
.	TRBJ1-4	TRBV3-1/TRBV3-2	.	TGTGCCAGCAGCCAAGCCGTTCAGTTTTCCATAAAACTGTTTTTT	CASSQAVQFSIKLFF
.	TRBJ1-3	TRBV30	.	TGTGCCTGGAGTGTAACCCGACTCTCTGGAAACACCATATATTTT	CAWSVTRLSGNTIYF
.	TRBJ1-6	TRBV30	TRBD1	TGTGCCTGCGGTCAGGGGGCAAATTCACCCCTCCACTTT	CACGQGANSPLHF
once	TRBJ1-2	TRBV4-2	.	TGTGCCAGCAGCCAGGAGGGTACAAACTATGGCTACACCTTC	CASSQEGTNYGYTF
.	TRBJ1-5	TRBV6-1	TRBD1	TGTGCCAGCAGTGAGTTTCCGGGACAGAACATAAGGGGCAATCAGCCCCAGCATTTT	CASSEFPGQNIRGNQPQHF
.	TRBJ2-2	TRBV24-1	.	TGTGCCACCAGTGTAACGAACACCGGGGAGCTGTTTTTT	CATSVTNTGELFF
.	TRBJ2-3	TRBV5-1	TRBD2	TGCGCCAGCAGCGTCTCTAGCGGGAGCACAGATACGCAGTATTTT	CASSVSSGSTDTQYF
.	TRBJ2-1	TRBV24-1	TRBD2	TGTGCCACCAGGGGAGGGGATGAGCAGTTCTTC	CATRGGDEQFF
.	TRBJ2-7	TRBV19	.	TGTGCCAGTAGTGATGCCGGGGGCTCCTACGAGCAGTACTTC	CASSDAGGSYEQYF
.	TRBJ2-1	TRBV15	TRBD1	TGTGCCACCAGCAGGACTTCGACAGGGAATTCCTACAATGAGCAGTTCTTC	CATSRTSTGNSYNEQFF
.	TRBJ2-2	TRBV19	.	TGTGCCAGTAGTATATCAGGGAACACCGGGGAGCTGTTTTTT	CASSISGNTGELFF
.	TRBJ2-7	TRBV18	.	TGTGCCAGCTCAGCAAGACTAACAGGGATGTCCTACGAGCAGTACTTC	CASSARLTGMSYEQYF
.	TRBJ2-5	TRBV2	TRBD1	TGTGCCAGCAATCGACAGGGGCCAAACCAGGGGGAGACCCAGTACTTC	CASNRQGPNQGETQYF
.	TRBJ2-7	TRBV27	TRBD1	TGTGCCAGCAGTTTCCGACAGGGGGGGTGGGAGCAGTACTTC	CASSFRQGGWEQYF
.	TRBJ2-2	TRBV11-2	.	TGTGCCAGCAGCTTGGGAGCTCAAACCGGGGAGCTGTTTTTT	CASSLGAQTGELFF
.	TRBJ2-1	TRBV19	TRBD2	TGTGCCAGTAGTCCCCAGGGACTAGCTATTCGGAATGAGCAGTTCTTC	CASSPQGLAIRNEQFF
many	TRBJ1-6	TRBV4-3	.	TGCGCCAGCAGCCAAGGTTCACAGCCTAATTCACCCCTCCACTTT	CASSQGSQPNSPLHF
.	TRBJ2-1	TRBV7-3	TRBD2	TGTGCCAGCAGCTCACGACTAGCGGGAGGCAATGAGCAGTTCTTC	CASSSRLAGGNEQFF
.	TRBJ1-2	TRBV19	.	TGTGCCAGTAGCAGGGTTTATGGCTACACCTTC	CASSRVYGYTF
.	TRBJ1-2	TRBV4-3	TRBD1	TGCGCCAGCAGCCAAGGGGGACAGGGGGCGGGTGGCTACACCTTC	CASSQGGQGAGGYTF
.	TRBJ2-3	TRBV11-2	.	TGTGCCAGCAGCTTAGATGGGGCAACCAGAGATACGCAGTATTTT	CASSLDGATRDTQYF
.	TRBJ2-1	TRBV7-6	.	TGTGCCAGCAGCTTAGCGATGGGACTCCCAACCTACAATGAGCAGTTCTTC	CASSLAMGLPTYNEQFF
.	TRBJ2-1	TRBV12-3/TRBV12-4	.	TGTGCCAGCAGTCCAACAGCCCGCAATGAGCAGTTCTTC	CASSPTARNEQFF
.	TRBJ1-5	TRBV24-1	TRBD1	TGTGCCACCAGTGATCCGGGACAGGGGGGACAGCCCCAGCATTTT	CATSDPGQGGQPQHF
.	TRBJ2-1	TRBV6-2/TRBV6-3	TRBD2	TGTGCCAGCAGTTACATGGCTAGCGGGCTATACAATGAGCAGTTCTTC	CASSYMASGLYNEQFF
.	TRBJ1-1	TRBV18	.	TGTGCCAGCTCACCAGTGGCGAACACTGAAGCTTTCTTT	CASSPVANTEAFF
.	TRBJ1-5	TRBV19	.	TGTGCCAGTTCCGACAGGTTAAATGGTCAGCCCCAGCATTTT	CASSDRLNGQPQHF
.	TRBJ2-7	TRBV6-5	.	TGTGCCAGCAGTTACTCATCGGGGTCCTACGAGCAGTACTTC	CASSYSSGSYEQYF
.	TRBJ2-1	TRBV7-8	TRBD1	TGTGCCAGCAGCTCCAGGGGGAAGACCTACAATGAGCAGTTCTTC	CASSSRGKTYNEQFF
.	TRBJ2-3	TRBV11-3	TRBD1	TGTGCCAGCAGCCGTTCCTGGGACAGGGGCAGCACAGATACGCAGTATTTT	CASSRSWDRGSTDTQYF
once	TRBJ1-4	TRBV29-1	.	TGCAGCGTTGTCTGGGAGGACGGAGCTAATGAAAAACTGTTTTTT	CSVVWEDGANEKLFF
.	TRBJ1-5	TRBV5-1	.	TGCGCCAGCAGCCCCTTTCTGGCTTGGAAAATGGGGGGGGAACGTCAGCCCCAGCATTTT	CASSPFLAWKMGGERQPQHF
.	TRBJ2-3	TRBV5-1	TRBD1	TGCGCCAGCGCCCGACAGGGGTCAGATACGCAGTATTTT	CASARQGSDTQYF
.	TRBJ1-5	TRBV4-3	.	TGCGCCAGCAGCCAAGGCCAGGCAGGGAATCAGCCCCAGCATTTT	CASSQGQAGNQPQHF
.	TRBJ1-1	TRBV27	TRBD1	TGTGCCAGCAAACCACAGGGGGCGCACACTGAAGCTTTCTTT	CASKPQGAHTEAFF
.	TRBJ1-1	TRBV29-1	TRBD1	TGCAGCGGGGAGGGACAGGGGGCCACTGAAGCTTTCTTT	CSGEGQGATEAFF
.	TRBJ2-2	TRBV7-7	.	TGTGCCAGCAGGGGCTCGAGCACCGGGGAGCTGTTTTTT	CASRGSSTGELFF
.	TRBJ2-1	TRBV13	.	TGTGCCAGCAGCAGTAGCGCGTACAATGAGCAGTTCTTC	CASSSSAYNEQFF
few	TRBJ1-5	TRBV29-1	.	TGCAGCGTTATGTTGGGGGGTCTCGGTCAGCCCCAGCATTTT	CSVMLGGLGQPQHF
.	TRBJ2-5	TRBV29-1	TRBD1	TGCAGCGTTGTCCCAGGGGGCATACAGGAGACCCAGTACTTC	CSVVPGGIQETQYF
.	TRBJ2-1	TRBV11-2	.	TGTGCCAGCAGCTTGAGTCCGGGAGATGAGCAGTTCTTC	CASSLSPGDEQFF